What follows are 26 T cell receptor beta chains derived from one specimen sequenced in a study of T cells in Graves' hyperthyroidism and ophthalmopathy. RNA transcripts were the template for amplifying TCR beta CDR3 regions. Carried out on the TCR CDR3, a first-round RT-PCR used the HTBI primer set. TCRdb passed the multiplex PCR reads through MiXCR, listing each CDR3 protein once. This sample yields 380,000 or so distinct CDR3 sequences, of which approximately 15% are seen a single time; just under 25% belongs to the top ten. Sequenced sample: blood. These TCRs come from a woman in her twenties or thirties with Graves' hyperthyroidism.

The table lists this clonotype with a few counts. A much bigger clone sits one base away, suggesting this may be a read error. The DNA of the CDR3 is TGCAGCGTTGAAGGTACCACCGGACAGGGCTACGAGCGGTACTTC. This translates into CSVEGTTGQGYERYF. The J gene is TRBJ2-7, the V gene TRBV29-1; the match to TRBD1 covers 8 bases. CDR1 and CDR2 (germline): SQVTM, ANQGSEA. The CDR3 is made up of 15 amino acids.

This clonotype was recorded at least ten times. The J gene is TRBJ1-5, the V gene TRBV24-1; 8 nucleotides agree with TRBD1. The CDR3 totals 17 residues. The germline gives CDR1 KGHDR, CDR2 SFDVKD. Trimming at V came to 0 bases and at J to 3 bases, leaving 6 bases not matched to a gene. The CDR3 loop is CATSDLQGQGINQPQHF. The DNA for the CDR3 is TGTGCCACCAGTGATTTGCAAGGACAGGGCATCAATCAGCCCCAGCATTTT.

This clonotype appeared many times. The chain has TRBV11-2 and TRBJ1-5; D perhaps matches TRBD1 (6 bases). Trimming shortened V by 5 bases and J by 4 bases, and 15 bases separated the two germline ends. CDR1 is SGHAT and CDR2 is FQNNGV in the germline V gene. CDR3 length: 15 amino acids. CDR3: CASSPSRGGNQPQHF. The CDR3 nucleotides are TGTGCCAGCAGCCCCTCGCGAGGGGGGAATCAGCCCCAGCATTTT.

Concerning this clonotype itself: This may stem from a read error, because a much larger clone lies one nucleotide away. The V gene is TRBV19, the J gene TRBJ2-2; TRBD2 might be the D (5 bases). The CDR3 runs to 14 residues. Germline CDR1 is LNHDA and CDR2 is SQIVND (reference sequence). The CDR3 DNA sequence: TGTGCCAGTAGTGACCGGGGTACCACCGGGGAGCTGCTTTTT. Amino acids: CASSDRGTTGELLF.

This chain links TRBV15 with TRBJ2-7, with D unclear. The germline gives CDR1 LNHNV, CDR2 YYDKDF (reference sequence). CDR3 length: 16 amino acids. Between the trimmed V and J ends, which lost 0 bases and 0 bases, there was a span of 12 bases. CDR3 bases: TGTGCCACCAGCAGAGATCGGACGATCACCTCCTACGAGCAGTACTTC. It encodes CATSRDRTITSYEQYF.

The V call is TRBV28, the J call TRBJ2-1; the match to TRBD1 covers 7 bases. The CDR3 length is 18 residues. CDR1 is MDHEN and CDR2 is SYDVKM in the germline V gene. Trimming at V came to 3 bases and at J to 9 bases, leaving 20 bases not matched to a gene. The DNA for the CDR3 is TGTGCCAGCAGTTTTACCAGACAGGGTTATTCTCGGCGTGGTGAGCAGTTCTTC. It specifies CASSFTRQGYSRRGEQFF. Combining the CDR3 with reference TRBV28 and TRBJ2-1 gives the whole variable domain DVKVTQSSRYLVKRTGEKVFLECVQDMDHENMFWYRQDPGLGLRLIYFSYDVKMKEKGDIPEGYSVSREKKERFSLILESASTNQTSMYLCASSFTRQGYSRRGEQFFGPGTRLTVL.

The gene calls are TRBV20-1 and TRBJ2-1; the D is unclear. Germline assignment: CDR1 DFQATT and CDR2 SNEGSKA (reference sequence). The CDR3 totals 13 residues. V was trimmed by 5 bases and J by 4 bases, leaving 12 bases between them. Here the CDR3 DNA reads TGCAGTGCTCGCGCGGACCGATACAATGAGCAGTTCTTC. Translated, it gives CSARADRYNEQFF.

This clonotype was recorded many times. This chain connects TRBV12-3 or TRBV12-4 to TRBJ2-2, with D possibly matching TRBD2 (5 bases). The CDR3 loop spans 15 amino acids. Trimming cost V 2 bases and J 6 bases, with 13 bases left between them. The CDR3 spells CASSLLPSSAGELFF. DNA for the CDR3: TGTGCCAGCAGTTTATTACCTAGCTCGGCCGGGGAGCTGTTTTTT.

The CDR3 here is CASSATLTVNEQFF. In DNA, the CDR3 is TGTGCCAGCAGTGCGACCCTAACTGTCAATGAGCAGTTCTTC. This chain connects TRBV7-9 to TRBJ2-1, with D unresolved. Germline CDR1 reads SEHNR; CDR2 reads FQNEAQ (reference sequence). CDR3 length equals 14 residues. The V end lost 6 bases, the J end lost 6 bases, and 15 bases lay between the germline ends.

This clonotype was counted ten times or more. The CDR3: CASSYSGSGSSYNEQFF. The CDR3, as DNA: TGTGCCAGCAGTTACTCGGGTAGCGGGAGCTCCTACAATGAGCAGTTCTTC. The gene calls are TRBV6-5 and TRBJ2-1, with 9 bases that match TRBD2. The germline CDR1 and CDR2 sequences are MNHEY and SVGAGI. Unmatched junction bases numbered 3, after V lost 0 bases and J lost 0 bases. The CDR3 runs to 17 residues.

Regarding this clonotype: A read error is possible here, since a much larger clone lies one base away. The rearrangement uses TRBV20-1 and TRBJ2-3; D call uncertain. V gave up 5 bases and J gave up 2 bases, with 14 bases separating them. The CDR3 has 14 amino acids. Germline V gene sequence: CDR1 DFQATT, CDR2 SNEGSKA (reference sequence). The CDR3 sequence is CSAETPGLTDTQYF. DNA for the CDR3: TGCAGTGCTGAGACACCCGGTCTCACAGATACGCAGTATTTT.

The sample holds a few counts of this clonotype. The chain has TRBV20-1 and TRBJ2-3; D is perhaps TRBD1 (6 bases). CDR1 is DFQATT, CDR2 SNEGSKA, per germline (reference sequence). This CDR3 has 14 residues. V lost 0 bases and J lost 3, with 10 bases in between. CDR3 region: CSARDSQGTDTQYF. The CDR3 region has the DNA TGCAGTGCTAGAGATAGCCAGGGGACAGATACGCAGTATTTT.

The chain recombines TRBV12-3 or TRBV12-4 with TRBJ1-1; D is perhaps TRBD1 (5 bases). V was pared by 7 bases and J by 1 base, with 13 bases between. The CDR3 is 14 residues long. The CDR3 DNA reads as TGTGCCAGCAAGTCTGGGGCTGCGAACACTGAAGCTTTCTTT. Translating gives CASKSGAANTEAFF.

This CDR3 is CASSSRRGARNTIYF. The CDR3 coding sequence is TGTGCCAGCAGTTCGCGGCGGGGCGCCCGAAACACCATATATTTT. J is TRBJ1-3 and V is TRBV28; TRBD1 is a possible D gene (5 bases). Germline lookup yields CDR1 MDHEN and CDR2 SYDVKM. The ends were cut back, 4 bases at V and 5 bases at J, with 15 bases in the middle. This CDR3 region has 15 residues.

The J gene is TRBJ2-7, the V gene TRBV5-1; D perhaps matches TRBD1 (6 bases). The V gene lost 4 bases and the J gene lost 2 bases, with 16 bases spanning the gap. The germline V gene has CDR1 SGHRS and CDR2 YFSETQ. The CDR3 has 15 residues. CDR3 bases: TGCGCCAGCAGCGACGACAGGAACAGAGCCTACGAGCAGTACTTC. This translates into CASSDDRNRAYEQYF.

This clonotype was recorded at least ten times. The chain joins TRBV6-1 to TRBJ2-2; D gene ambiguous. Germline values: CDR1 MNHNS, CDR2 SASEGT. Trimming left V 2 bases short and J 5 bases short, with 9 bases between. The CDR3 runs 14 residues. CDR3 residues: CASSETSWTGELFF. Written as DNA, the CDR3 is TGTGCCAGCAGTGAAACGTCGTGGACCGGGGAGCTGTTTTTT.

The rearrangement uses TRBV30 and TRBJ2-1; D ambiguous. Trimming stripped 5 bases from V and 0 bases from J, with 5 bases between. The CDR3 extends over 12 amino acids. In germline, CDR1 is GTSNPN, CDR2 SVGIG (reference sequence). The chain's CDR3 is CAWDDSYNEQFF. CDR3 sequence (DNA): TGTGCCTGGGACGACTCCTACAATGAGCAGTTCTTC.

Here the CDR3 reads CASSLASSTDTQYF. CDR3 bases: TGTGCCAGCAGCTTGGCGAGTTCCACAGATACGCAGTATTTT. The rearrangement links TRBV5-6 to TRBJ2-3; D is unclear. This CDR3 is built from 14 residues. V was pared by 0 bases and J by 2 bases, with 7 bases between. Per germline, CDR1 SGHDT and CDR2 YYEEEE.

On this clonotype itself: One end of the junction varies from germline; a read error may be responsible. This chain uses TRBV20-1 with TRBJ1-4, with D possibly being TRBD1 (6 bases). This CDR3 has 15 residues. CDR1 and CDR2 from the germline V gene are DFQATT and SNEGSKA (reference sequence). The DNA of the CDR3 is TGCAGTGCTAGCAACCCGCCGGGACAAAATGAAAAACTGTCTTTT. Translating it yields CSASNPPGQNEKLSF.

Ten or more counts support this clonotype. This CDR3 reads CASSLYDRSYGYTF. The CDR3 DNA reads as TGTGCCAGCAGTTTATACGACAGGTCGTACGGCTACACCTTC. V gene TRBV28 combines with J gene TRBJ1-2; D possibly corresponds to TRBD1 (6 bases). V lost 1 base, J lost 8 bases, and 14 bases lay in between. The CDR3 spans 14 residues. Germline-derived CDR1 and CDR2 are MDHEN and SYDVKM.

This clonotype showed up just a few times. V gene TRBV19 combines with J gene TRBJ1-1; no clear D. Germline loops: CDR1 LNHDA, CDR2 SQIVND (reference sequence). V lost 6 bases and J lost 3, with 11 bases in between. The CDR3 loop spans 13 amino acids. The CDR3 loop is CASSAGSHTEAFF. The DNA of the CDR3 is TGTGCCAGTAGCGCCGGGTCTCACACTGAAGCTTTCTTT.

This clonotype appeared a few times. The chain couples TRBV3-1 to TRBJ2-7; D is uncertain. The V end lost 7 bases, the J end lost 0 bases, and 10 bases lay between the germline ends. The CDR3 loop spans 13 amino acids. Germline lookup yields CDR1 LGHDT and CDR2 YNNKEL (reference sequence). In DNA, the CDR3 is TGTGCCAGCACACGGGCGGCCTCCTACGAGCAGTACTTC. It specifies CASTRAASYEQYF.

This clonotype came up a few times. V is TRBV7-2 and J is TRBJ1-1; no definite D call. The CDR3 length is 12 residues. The V end was cut by 5 bases, the J end by 2 bases, with 6 bases between. The germline V gene encodes CDR1 SGHTA and CDR2 FQGNSA. The CDR3 spells CASSLFNTEAFF. In DNA form, the CDR3 reads TGTGCCAGCAGCCTCTTCAACACTGAAGCTTTCTTT.

V and J are TRBV19 and TRBJ2-1; TRBD2 agrees at 10 bases. CDR1 LNHDA and CDR2 SQIVND come from the germline V gene (reference sequence). This CDR3 spans 15 amino acids. V was pared by 3 bases and J by 6 bases, with 5 bases of the junction left unmatched. This CDR3 is CASSITSGNRNEQFF. CDR3 DNA sequence: TGTGCCAGTAGTATCACTAGCGGGAATCGCAATGAGCAGTTCTTC.

This clonotype was observed many times. The gene calls are TRBV27 and TRBJ2-5, with D tentatively TRBD2 (6 bases). The CDR3 runs 15 residues. The V end lost 5 bases, the J end lost 6 bases, and 19 bases lay between the germline ends. CDR1 and CDR2 (germline): MNHEY, SMNVEV (reference sequence). The CDR3 sequence is CASSVTFGGPKTQYF. CDR3 DNA: TGTGCCAGCAGTGTAACCTTCGGAGGGCCAAAGACCCAGTACTTC.

The chain recombines TRBV18 with TRBJ2-1, with TRBD2 identical over 8 bases. V was clipped by 8 bases and J by 7 bases; unmatched bases: 16. Per the germline V gene, CDR1 is KGHSH and CDR2 is LQKENI. The CDR3 runs to 16 residues. Here the CDR3 reads CASENVAGRQINEQFF. For the CDR3, the DNA is TGTGCCAGCGAAAACGTAGCGGGACGTCAGATAAATGAGCAGTTCTTC.